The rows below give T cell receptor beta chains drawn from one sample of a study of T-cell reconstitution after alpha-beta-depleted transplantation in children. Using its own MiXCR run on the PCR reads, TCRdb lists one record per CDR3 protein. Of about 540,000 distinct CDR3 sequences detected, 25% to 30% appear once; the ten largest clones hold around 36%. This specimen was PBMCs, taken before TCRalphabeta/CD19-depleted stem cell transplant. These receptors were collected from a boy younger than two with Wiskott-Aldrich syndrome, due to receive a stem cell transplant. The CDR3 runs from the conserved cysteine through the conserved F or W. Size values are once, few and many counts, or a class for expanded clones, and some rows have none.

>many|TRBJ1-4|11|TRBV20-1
CSARQNEKLFF
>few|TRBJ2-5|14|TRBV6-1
CASNPTSGSETQYF
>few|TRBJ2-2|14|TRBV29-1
CSVAKTADTGELFF
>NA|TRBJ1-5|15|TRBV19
CASMSTGGWNQPQHF
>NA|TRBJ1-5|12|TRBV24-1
CATSPGDQPQHF
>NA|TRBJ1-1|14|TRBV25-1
CASSPHGVNTEAFF
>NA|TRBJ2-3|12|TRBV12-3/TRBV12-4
CASSPYADTQYF
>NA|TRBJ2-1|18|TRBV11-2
CASSLERLALSSYNEQFF
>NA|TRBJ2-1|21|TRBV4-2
CASSANARRGSYSSSYNEQFF
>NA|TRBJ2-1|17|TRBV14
CASSPRTGRKSYNEQFF
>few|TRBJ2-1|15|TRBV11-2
CASSSPGLAGLEQFF
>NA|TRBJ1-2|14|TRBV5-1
CASRPLQGNYGYTF
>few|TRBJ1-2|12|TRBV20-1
CSAPDRVAGYTF
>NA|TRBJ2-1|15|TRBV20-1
CSARDRLAGANEQFF
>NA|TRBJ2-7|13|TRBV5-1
CASSLLGPYEQYF
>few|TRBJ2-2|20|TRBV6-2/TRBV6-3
CASSSLLASGFSRNTGELFF
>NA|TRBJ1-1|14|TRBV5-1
CASSPSTGRTEAFF
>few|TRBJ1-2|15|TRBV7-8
CASSLELGANYGYTF
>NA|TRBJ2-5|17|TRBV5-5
CASSPWFSGRAAETQYF
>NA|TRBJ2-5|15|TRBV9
CASSLRGGGGETQYF